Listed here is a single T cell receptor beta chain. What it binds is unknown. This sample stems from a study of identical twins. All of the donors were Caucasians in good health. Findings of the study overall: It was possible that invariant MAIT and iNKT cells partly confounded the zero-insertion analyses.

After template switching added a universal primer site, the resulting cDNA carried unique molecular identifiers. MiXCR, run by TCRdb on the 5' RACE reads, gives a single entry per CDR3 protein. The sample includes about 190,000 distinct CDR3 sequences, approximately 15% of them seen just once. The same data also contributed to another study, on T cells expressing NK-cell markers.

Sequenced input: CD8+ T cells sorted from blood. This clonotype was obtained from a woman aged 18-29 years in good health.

CDR3 coding DNA: TGTGCCAGCATCCCCCCCGGGAAAGAGACCCAGTACTTC. Translated, it gives CASIPPGKETQYF. This chain uses TRBV7-3 with TRBJ2-5; tentative D call: TRBD2 (5 bases). This CDR3 is 13 amino acids long. CDR1 SGHTA and CDR2 FQGTGA come from the germline V gene. Trimming shortened V by 7 bases and J by 3 bases, and 12 bases separated the two germline ends.